This entry lists 20 T cell receptor beta chains sequenced from one sample in a study of cytomegalovirus exposure and HLA in healthy donors. Sequencing was performed with immunoSEQ multiplex PCR; in TCRdb, only in-frame clones are kept and a portion is missing. Among 100,000 to 120,000 clones listed, about 92% were seen once. Sequences were obtained from PBMCs. The source of these receptors is a woman in her late teens or twenties in good health and CMV-seronegative.

V gene TRBV5-4 combines with J gene TRBJ2-3; D may be TRBD2 (5 bases). The CDR3 runs 15 residues. V lost 0 bases to trimming and J lost 0 bases, with 8 bases between them. Germline CDR1 is SGHNT and CDR2 is YYREEE (reference sequence). The CDR3 region has the DNA TGTGCCAGCAGCTTGGCGGTAGCGAGCACAGATACGCAGTATTTT. It is translated as CASSLAVASTDTQYF.

The V and J genes are TRBV4-1 and TRBJ2-1; 8 nucleotides agree with TRBD2. Germline assignment: CDR1 MGHRA and CDR2 YSYEKL. V trimming: 1 base; J trimming: 6 bases; junction bases outside the gene matches: 5. The CDR3 covers 15 residues. CDR3 sequence (DNA): TGCGCCAGCAGCCAAGGGAGCGGGGGCGTCAATGAGCAGTTCTTC. Protein: CASSQGSGGVNEQFF.

The chain carries TRBV5-1 and TRBJ2-7, with D uncertain. The CDR3 is 12 amino acids. Deletions cut 5 bases from V and 3 bases from J, with 9 bases between. CDR1 SGHRS and CDR2 YFSETQ come from the germline V gene. The CDR3 DNA reads as TGCGCCAGCAGGGGCGACGTCTACGAGCAGTACTTC. This sequence encodes CASRGDVYEQYF.

This rearrangement joins TRBV6-1 to TRBJ1-3; possibly TRBD1 for D (6 bases). CDR3 length: 15 amino acids. The V end lost 5 bases, the J end lost 2 bases, and 13 bases lay between the germline ends. Germline CDR1 reads MNHNS; CDR2 reads SASEGT. The CDR3 sequence: CASSTGILAGNTIYF. DNA of the CDR3: TGTGCCAGCAGTACAGGGATTTTAGCTGGAAACACCATATATTTT.

Worth noting for this clone: Given a much more abundant clone one base away, this may be a read error. This same CDR3 is encoded by further DNA sequences in the sample. The CDR3 nucleotides read TGCGCCAGCAGCTTGGGGGCCGAGGAGACCCAGTACTTC. This sequence encodes CASSLGAEETQYF. The chain is built from TRBV5-1 and TRBJ2-5; D is uncertain. Trimming pared 0 bases from V and 5 bases from J, leaving 8 bases between. This CDR3 region has 13 residues. In germline, CDR1 is SGHRS, CDR2 YFSETQ. Based on the CDR3 plus reference TRBV5-1 and TRBJ2-5, the full variable domain is KAGVTQTPRYLIKTRGQQVTLSCSPISGHRSVSWYQQTPGQGLQFLFEYFSETQRNKGNFPGRFSGRQFSNSRSEMNVSTLELGDSALYLCASSLGAEETQYFGPGTRLLVL.

The chain links TRBV4-3 to TRBJ2-7; maybe TRBD2 (5 bases). The CDR3 runs 15 residues. V lost 3 bases to trimming and J lost 0 bases, with 12 bases between them. CDR1 LGHNA and CDR2 YSLEER come from the germline V gene. CDR3 loop: CASSQNSGSSYEQYF. The CDR3 DNA sequence: TGCGCCAGCAGCCAGAACAGTGGGAGCTCCTACGAGCAGTACTTC.

This rearrangement joins TRBV5-5 to TRBJ2-1; TRBD1 might be the D (5 bases). V was trimmed by 6 bases and J by 5 bases, leaving 12 bases between them. The germline gives CDR1 SGHKS, CDR2 YYEKEE (reference sequence). The CDR3 consists of 13 residues. The chain's CDR3 is CASIGAQNNEQFF. The CDR3, as DNA: TGTGCCAGCATTGGGGCTCAGAACAATGAGCAGTTCTTC.

This rearrangement joins TRBV4-3 to TRBJ2-3; D possibly corresponds to TRBD2 (5 bases). CDR3 size: 15 residues. V dropped 2 bases and J dropped 7 bases, with 16 bases sitting between them. The germline CDR1 and CDR2 sequences are LGHNA and YSLEER. DNA for the CDR3: TGCGCCAGCAGCCAATGGACTGCCGTACGAAATACGCAGTATTTT. This sequence encodes CASSQWTAVRNTQYF.

This rearrangement joins TRBV9 to TRBJ2-1, with 11 bases identical to TRBD1. Losses at the gene ends were 2 bases for V and 7 bases for J; bases not matched to a gene: 5. CDR3 length equals 15 residues. The germline V gene has CDR1 SGDLS and CDR2 YYNGEE. The CDR3 here is CASSVRTGGINEQFF. The CDR3 coding sequence is TGTGCCAGCAGCGTTAGGACAGGGGGCATTAATGAGCAGTTCTTC.

The chain carries TRBV7-6 and TRBJ2-3; D possibly corresponds to TRBD2 (5 bases). Deletions cut 0 bases from V and 2 bases from J, with 12 bases between. From germline, CDR1 is SGHVS and CDR2 FNYEAQ. The CDR3 extends over 16 amino acids. CDR3 amino acids: CASSLARGPDTDTQYF. CDR3 coding DNA: TGTGCCAGCAGCTTAGCCCGGGGTCCAGACACAGATACGCAGTATTTT. Looking up the rest from reference TRBV7-6 and TRBJ2-3 gives the full variable domain: GAGVSQSPRYKVTKRGQDVALRCDPISGHVSLYWYRQALGQGPEFLTYFNYEAQQDKSGLPNDRFSAERPEGSISTLTIQRTEQRDSAMYRCASSLARGPDTDTQYFGPGTRLTVL.

This clone was seen a single time. The rearrangement links TRBV28 to TRBJ1-6, with 7 bases lining up with TRBD1. In germline, CDR1 is MDHEN, CDR2 SYDVKM. CDR3 size: 12 residues. Unmatched junction bases numbered 4, after V lost 6 bases and J lost 11 bases. DNA of the CDR3: TGTGCCAGCAGGACCAGGGGGGCACCCCTCCACTTT. Its translation is CASRTRGAPLHF.

The rearrangement links TRBV7-2 to TRBJ1-2, with D possibly matching TRBD1 (6 bases). Trimming shortened V by 6 bases and J by 2 bases, and 10 bases separated the two germline ends. Germline-derived CDR1 and CDR2 are SGHTA and FQGNSA. This CDR3 has 13 residues. CDR3 DNA sequence: TGTGCCAGCAGTCAGGGGCAGAACTATGGCTACACCTTC. Residues: CASSQGQNYGYTF.

The chain links TRBV6-5 to TRBJ1-4; the match to TRBD1 covers 7 bases. The CDR3 consists of 14 residues. Germline assignment: CDR1 MNHEY and CDR2 SVGAGI. The V segment lost 6 bases and the J segment 4 bases; nucleotides outside the gene matches: 5. In DNA, the CDR3 is TGTGCCAGCAGCCCGGACAGGAATAATGAAAAACTGTTTTTT. Translated, it gives CASSPDRNNEKLFF.

This rearrangement joins TRBV6-5 to TRBJ1-3, with unresolved D. V was trimmed by 6 bases and J by 2 bases, leaving 11 bases between them. This CDR3 is 14 amino acids long. CDR1 is MNHEY, CDR2 SVGAGI, per germline. The CDR3 sequence: CASSPGSPGNTIYF. The CDR3 DNA reads TGTGCCAGCAGCCCCGGGTCCCCTGGAAACACCATATATTTT.

V is TRBV5-1 and J is TRBJ1-6; D not certain. The germline V gene encodes CDR1 SGHRS and CDR2 YFSETQ. The CDR3 runs 15 residues. Trimming cost V 0 bases and J 7 bases, with 11 bases left between them. This chain's CDR3 is CASSLGASQNSPLHF. CDR3 in DNA: TGCGCCAGCAGCTTGGGGGCCTCCCAGAATTCACCCCTCCACTTT.

This clone was detected only once. The chain links TRBV11-3 to TRBJ2-1, with D possibly TRBD1 on 7 matching bases. CDR3 size: 15 residues. The V and J ends lost 3 bases and 1 base respectively, with 10 bases between them. Germline assignment: CDR1 SGHNT and CDR2 YENEEA. CDR3 loop: CASSFQGGSYNEQFF. The DNA for the CDR3 is TGTGCCAGCAGCTTTCAGGGGGGATCCTACAATGAGCAGTTCTTC.

This chain uses TRBV7-2 with TRBJ1-1; 8 nucleotides align to TRBD1. With V trimmed by 5 bases and J by 1 base, 6 bases remained unmatched. CDR1 SGHTA and CDR2 FQGNSA come from the germline V gene. The CDR3 is 15 residues long. The CDR3, as DNA: TGTGCCAGCAGCCCGCGACAGGGGAGGAACACTGAAGCTTTCTTT. It codes for CASSPRQGRNTEAFF.

The sample holds a few counts of this clone. The CDR3 sequence: CASGWDRADTQYF. In DNA, the CDR3 is TGTGCTAGTGGTTGGGACAGGGCAGATACGCAGTATTTT. The rearrangement joins TRBV12-5 to TRBJ2-3; TRBD1 agrees at 9 bases. Trimming at V came to 4 bases and at J to 4 bases, leaving 0 bases not matched to a gene. CDR3 length: 13 residues. Germline CDR1 and CDR2: LGHNT and FRNRAP.

The chain employs TRBV5-1 and TRBJ2-7; TRBD1 is a possible D gene (7 bases). The V end was cut by 4 bases, the J end by 2 bases, with 16 bases between. This CDR3 spans 15 amino acids. Germline CDR1 and CDR2: SGHRS and YFSETQ. The CDR3 DNA reads as TGCGCCAGCAGCCGGGCAGCAGGGGGGCCCTACGAGCAGTACTTC. Its protein is CASSRAAGGPYEQYF.

V gene TRBV10-1 combines with J gene TRBJ2-7; 7 bases line up with TRBD1. Germline lookup yields CDR1 WNHNN and CDR2 SYGVQD (reference sequence). The V and J ends lost 4 bases and 4 bases, in that order; junction bases with no gene match: 7. This CDR3 is 14 amino acids long. The CDR3 DNA sequence: TGCGCCAGCAGTGCCTCCGGGACAGATTACGAGCAGTACTTC. As protein: CASSASGTDYEQYF.